These 2 T cell receptor beta chains were all obtained from the same sample, sequenced in a study of T cell responses to AZD1222 COVID-19 vaccine. The protocol was immunoSEQ multiplex PCR, while the TCRdb copy is restricted to in-frame clones and leaves out a portion. The repertoire consists of 84,000 or so clones, with around 90% occurring once and the leading ten covering roughly 15%. Sample: peripheral blood, taken on day 0 of AZD1222 vaccination. These receptors all come from an adult in good health.

J is TRBJ1-2 and V is TRBV28, with 7 bases lining up with TRBD1. The trim removed 0 bases at V and 2 bases at J, leaving 3 bases unmatched. This CDR3 has 15 amino acids. Germline CDR1 MDHEN, CDR2 SYDVKM. CDR3 in DNA: TGTGCCAGCAGTTTATGGACAGGGTTAAACTATGGCTACACCTTC. Protein product: CASSLWTGLNYGYTF.

The genes are TRBV7-3 and TRBJ1-5; TRBD1 is a possible D gene (5 bases). Germline V CDR1 and CDR2: SGHTA, FQGTGA. CDR3 size: 13 residues. The ends were cut back, 0 bases at V and 5 bases at J, with 5 bases in the middle. CDR3 amino acids: CASSLTGDQPQHF. DNA of the CDR3: TGTGCCAGCAGCTTAACAGGGGATCAGCCCCAGCATTTT.